This T cell receptor (beta chain) is drawn from a study of T-cell reconstitution after alpha-beta-depleted transplantation in children. The study's findings and limits: Several hundred expanded graft clones reportedly supplied alpha-beta T cells about two months after transplant.

V lost 3 bases to trimming and J lost 4 bases, with 19 bases between them. Germline V gene sequence: CDR1 SQVTM, CDR2 ANQGSEA. The CDR3 totals 16 residues. In the case of this clonotype: The antigen is unknown.

During its preparation, the TCRbeta library received unique molecular identifiers. TCRdb itself ran the PCR reads through MiXCR, one entry per CDR3 protein. The data contain hundreds of thousands of distinct CDR3 sequences, around 13% of them seen just once; the ten biggest clones take up 0.79%. The receptor was isolated from a girl aged 2 to 10 with congenital amegakaryocytic thrombocytopenia, due to receive a stem cell transplant. The chain joins TRBV29-1 to TRBJ2-1; possibly TRBD2 for D (6 bases). The sequences come from PBMCs, collected before TCRalphabeta/CD19-depleted stem cell transplant. CDR3 sequence (DNA): TGCAGCGTTGAGCACCGTGCCGGAGGGCATTACAATGAGCAGTTCTTC. As protein: CSVEHRAGGHYNEQFF.